The source of this TCR beta chain is a study of cytomegalovirus exposure and HLA in healthy donors (dated by TCRdb to the late 2010s). At the level of the whole study: A later analysis indicated that the 120 or so validation repertoires were generated on the platform also employed for the 650 to 850 repertoires of the first cohort. The study was designed to test whether signatures of past pathogen exposure could be identified by cataloging public T cell receptors. In addition to the first cohort of 650 to 750 subjects, a separate validation cohort of 120 different subjects was used. The study combined high-throughput TCR immunosequencing, statistical association of individual TCRs with disease status, and machine learning to predict cytomegalovirus infection status.

Results and caveats for the whole study, not just this receptor: In a later analysis, TCRs clustered in the first cohort were found to also tend to co-occur in the approximately 120 validation repertoires, with about 94% of cluster scores above 0. The classifier was reported to diagnose cytomegalovirus status with high specificity and sensitivity in both the original and validation cohorts. A later analysis lacked HLA typing for the validation cohort, so it scored co-occurrence in that cohort across all 110 or so repertoires. According to the authors, the approach could potentially be generalized to other disease states and immunological phenotypes. The study gave a list of over 150 TCR beta chains associated with cytomegalovirus. Most TCR sequences were observed very rarely across donors, whereas some public TCRs were present in many individuals. Three of the identified cytomegalovirus-associated TCR beta chains were confirmed in vitro to be specific for cytomegalovirus antigens.

With regard to this clone: Its recognized antigen is unknown. No qualities accompany the bases; no much larger clone lies one base away.

Separate from the roughly 700-subject first cohort, the validation cohort of about 110 subjects was the group to which the donors belonged. Preparation of the library involved the immunoSEQ multiplex PCR assay. The authors' pipeline ran thus. A statistical classification framework was built to diagnose cytomegalovirus status from the catalog of TCR beta chain sequences. This immuneACCESS table, as held by TCRdb, lists in-frame sequences with V and J called but not all clones. Of the missing ones, under half trace to an unresolved V gene in checked studies; the others have no known cause. V and J calls and clone size are copied from that table; D and trimming were computed from the DNA. A total of some 69,000 clones appear in this sample, around 96% of them only once. About 4.2% of the sample rests with the top ten. The sequence came from a man aged 18 to 29 in good health and CMV-seropositive. Sequencing used PBMCs.

CDR3 loop: CASSLTGRRTEAFF. The bases read TGTGCCAGCAGCCTTACAGGGCGTCGGACTGAAGCTTTCTTT. This receptor chain uses TRBV14 and TRBJ1-1; matching of 6 bases hints at TRBD1 as the D gene. Trimming at the junction amounts to 4 bases on V and 5 bases on J, and the germline ends lie 14 bases apart. Counted from cysteine to phenylalanine, this CDR3 has 14 amino acids. Of all the DNA, just the CDR3 is kept, 42 bases in frame from base 1. The germline V gene specifies SGHDN as CDR1 and FVKESK as CDR2.